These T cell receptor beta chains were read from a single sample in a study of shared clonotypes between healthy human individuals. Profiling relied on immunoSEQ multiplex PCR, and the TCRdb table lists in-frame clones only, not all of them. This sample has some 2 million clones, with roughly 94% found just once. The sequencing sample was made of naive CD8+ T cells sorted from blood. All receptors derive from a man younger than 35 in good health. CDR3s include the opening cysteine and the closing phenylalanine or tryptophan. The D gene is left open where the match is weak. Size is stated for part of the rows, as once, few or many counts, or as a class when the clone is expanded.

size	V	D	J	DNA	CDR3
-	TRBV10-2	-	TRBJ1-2	TGCGCCAGCAGTGATCCAGGGGCGAGCTATGGCTACACCTTC	CASSDPGASYGYTF
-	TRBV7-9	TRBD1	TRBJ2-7	TGTGCCAGCAGCTCCAGTATTGGACAGGGGCCTACCTACGAGCAGTACTTC	CASSSSIGQGPTYEQYF
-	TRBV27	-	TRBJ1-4	TGTGCCAGCAGTTTATTGGGTTTTAAAGGAGGTGAAAAACTGTTTTTT	CASSLLGFKGGEKLFF
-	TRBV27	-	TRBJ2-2	TGTGCCAGCAGTTTTATTGGGGTAAACACCGGGGAGCTGTTTTTT	CASSFIGVNTGELFF
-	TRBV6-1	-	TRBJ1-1	TGTGCCAGCAGTGAAGAATTCAGGGAATGGAGTGAAGCTTTCTTT	CASSEEFREWSEAFF
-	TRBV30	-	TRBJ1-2	TGTGCCTGGAGTGGCGGGAACTATGGCTACACCTTC	CAWSGGNYGYTF
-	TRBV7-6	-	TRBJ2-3	TGTGCCAGCAGCCCAGTTAAGAGCACAGATACGCAGTATTTT	CASSPVKSTDTQYF
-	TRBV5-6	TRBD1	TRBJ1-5	TGTGCCAGCAGCTGGGGGACAGGGGAGGGTCCCCAGCATTTT	CASSWGTGEGPQHF
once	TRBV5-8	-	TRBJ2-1	TGTGCCAGCAGCTTACCACATACGTTCTTC	CASSLPHTFF
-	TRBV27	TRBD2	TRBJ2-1	TGTGCCAGCAGTTCTGGACTAGCGGAAGATAGCTCCTACAATGAGCAGTTCTTC	CASSSGLAEDSSYNEQFF
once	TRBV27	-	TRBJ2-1	TGTGCCAGCAGCCCCACCATCGAACACACCTCCTACAATGAGCAGTTCTTC	CASSPTIEHTSYNEQFF
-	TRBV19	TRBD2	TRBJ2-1	TGTGCCACGACCCTAGCGGGAGGGCCGAATGAGCAGTTCTTC	CATTLAGGPNEQFF
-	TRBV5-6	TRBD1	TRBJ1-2	TGTGCCAGCAGCTCGGCCGTGGGACAGGGGAACTATGGCTACACCTTC	CASSSAVGQGNYGYTF
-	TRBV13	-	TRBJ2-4	TGTGCCAGCAGCTTAGGACAGGCCAAAAACATTCAGTACTTC	CASSLGQAKNIQYF
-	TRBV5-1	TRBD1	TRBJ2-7	TGCGCCAGCAGCTTGGGGACAGGGAACTACGAGCAGTACTTC	CASSLGTGNYEQYF
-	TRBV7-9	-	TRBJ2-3	TGTGCCAGCAGCTTAGGGTTAGATACGCAGTATTTT	CASSLGLDTQYF
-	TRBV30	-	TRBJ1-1	TGTGCCTGGAGGGAAGGAGGTGAAGCTTTCTTT	CAWREGGEAFF
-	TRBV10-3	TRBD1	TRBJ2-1	TGTGCCATCAGTGAGAGGACAGGGAGCTCCTACAATGAGCAGTTCTTC	CAISERTGSSYNEQFF
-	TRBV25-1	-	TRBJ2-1	TGTGCCAGCAGTGCCGTGAGCTCCTACAATGAGCAGTTCTTC	CASSAVSSYNEQFF
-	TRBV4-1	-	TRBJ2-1	TGCGCCAGCAGCCAAGGGGGGCTGTCTTATAATGAGCAGTTCTTC	CASSQGGLSYNEQFF
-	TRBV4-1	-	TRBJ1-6	TGCGCCAGCAGCCAAGATTGGGGCTCCTATAATTCACCCCTCCACTTT	CASSQDWGSYNSPLHF
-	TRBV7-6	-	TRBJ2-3	TGTGCCAGCAGCTTAGGGCGAAATTGGGCAGATACGCAGTATTTT	CASSLGRNWADTQYF
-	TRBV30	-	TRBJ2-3	TGTGCCTGGAGTCCCTCCCGGGGGAGACGCACAGATACGCAGTATTTT	CAWSPSRGRRTDTQYF
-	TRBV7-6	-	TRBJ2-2	TGTGCCAGCAGCTTAACCCTTACACCCGGGGAGCTGTTTTTT	CASSLTLTPGELFF
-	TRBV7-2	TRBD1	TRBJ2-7	TGTGCCAGCAGCTTCCCGGACAGGGGGTCCTACGAGCAGTACTTC	CASSFPDRGSYEQYF
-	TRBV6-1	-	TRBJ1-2	TGTGCCAGCAGTGAATGGTCCGCGGCTCCGGATGGCTACACCTTC	CASSEWSAAPDGYTF
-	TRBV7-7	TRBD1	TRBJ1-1	TGTGCTAGCAGCCTTTGGACAGGGGAAGGCGTGAACACTGAAGCTTTCTTT	CASSLWTGEGVNTEAFF
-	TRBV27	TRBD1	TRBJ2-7	TGTGCCAGCAGTCCCACTGGGGTCGGGACAGGGGTACCCTACGAGCAGTACTTC	CASSPTGVGTGVPYEQYF
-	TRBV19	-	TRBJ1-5	TGTGCCAGTAGCATGACAGGTTATAGCAATCAGCCCCAGCATTTT	CASSMTGYSNQPQHF
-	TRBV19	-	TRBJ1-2	TGTGCCAGTAGCAATCTCAGAGAGGCAGGGGTGGACTATGGCTACACCTTC	CASSNLREAGVDYGYTF
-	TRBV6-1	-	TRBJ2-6	TGTGCCAGCAGTGAAGTGATTATGGCTGGGGCCAACGTCCTGACTTTC	CASSEVIMAGANVLTF
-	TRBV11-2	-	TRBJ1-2	TGTGCCAGCAGCTTATTTCCTGGCTACACCTTC	CASSLFPGYTF
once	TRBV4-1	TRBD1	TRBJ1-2	TGCGCCAGCAGCCAATCGACAGGGACGGGTGGCTACACCTTC	CASSQSTGTGGYTF
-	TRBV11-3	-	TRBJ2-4	TGTGCCAGCAGCTTCCGACTATTAGCCAAAAACATTCAGTACTTC	CASSFRLLAKNIQYF
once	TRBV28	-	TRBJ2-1	TGTGCCAGCAGTTTGTACATCCGGGCGGGGTCACAAGAGCAGTTCTTC	CASSLYIRAGSQEQFF
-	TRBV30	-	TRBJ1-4	TGTGCCTGGAATGGCGAAAAACTGTTTTTT	CAWNGEKLFF
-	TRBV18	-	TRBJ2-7	TGTGCCAGCTCACCGGGTGGTTACTCCTACGAGCAGTACTTC	CASSPGGYSYEQYF
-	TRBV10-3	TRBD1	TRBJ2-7	TGTGCCATCAGTGAGAGTGTGGGAACAGGGGATCGCTACGAGCAGTACTTC	CAISESVGTGDRYEQYF
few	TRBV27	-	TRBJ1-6	TGTGCCAGCAGTCAAAGACAGAAACCCTATAATTCACCCCTCCACTTT	CASSQRQKPYNSPLHF
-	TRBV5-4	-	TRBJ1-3	TGTGCCAGCAGCTTGGGAGTAGGGTCGAACACCATATATTTT	CASSLGVGSNTIYF
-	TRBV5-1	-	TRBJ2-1	TGCGCCAGCTCTGACCTCGGGGATGAGCAGTTCTTC	CASSDLGDEQFF
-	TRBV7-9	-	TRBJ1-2	TGTGCCAGCGGGGGAGCTAACTATGGCTACACCTTC	CASGGANYGYTF
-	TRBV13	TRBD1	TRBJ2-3	TGTGCCAGCAGCACGACAGGGTACACAGATACGCAGTATTTT	CASSTTGYTDTQYF
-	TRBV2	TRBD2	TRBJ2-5	TGTGCCAGCAGTGATACTAGCGGGGGCGTAAGCAACCAAGAGACCCAGTACTTC	CASSDTSGGVSNQETQYF
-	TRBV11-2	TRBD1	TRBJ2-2	TGTGCCAGCGAACCCGGGACAGGGGGAACCGGGGAGCTGTTTTTT	CASEPGTGGTGELFF
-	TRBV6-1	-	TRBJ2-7	TGTGCCAGCAGTGAGGGGTCGGACCCGGTGTACGAGCAGTACTTC	CASSEGSDPVYEQYF
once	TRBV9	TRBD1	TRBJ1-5	TGTGCCAGCAGCGATGGGACAGCCCAGCCCCAGCATTTT	CASSDGTAQPQHF